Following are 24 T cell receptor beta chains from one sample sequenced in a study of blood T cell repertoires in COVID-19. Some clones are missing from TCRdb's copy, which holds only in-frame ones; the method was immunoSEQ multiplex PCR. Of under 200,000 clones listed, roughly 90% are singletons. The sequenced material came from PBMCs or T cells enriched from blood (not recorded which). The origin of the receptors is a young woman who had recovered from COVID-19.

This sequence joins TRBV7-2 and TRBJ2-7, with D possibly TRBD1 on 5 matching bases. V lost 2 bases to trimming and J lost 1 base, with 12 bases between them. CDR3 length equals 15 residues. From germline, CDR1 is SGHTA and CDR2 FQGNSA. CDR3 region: CASSLLWQGSYEQYF. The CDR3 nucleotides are TGTGCCAGCAGCTTACTCTGGCAGGGTTCCTACGAGCAGTACTTC.

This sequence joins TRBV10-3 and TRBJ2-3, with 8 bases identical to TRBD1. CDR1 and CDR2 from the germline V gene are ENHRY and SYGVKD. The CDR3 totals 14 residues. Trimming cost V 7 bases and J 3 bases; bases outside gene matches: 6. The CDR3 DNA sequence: TGTGCCATCACTGACAGGGGTACGACAGATACGCAGTATTTT. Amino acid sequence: CAITDRGTTDTQYF.

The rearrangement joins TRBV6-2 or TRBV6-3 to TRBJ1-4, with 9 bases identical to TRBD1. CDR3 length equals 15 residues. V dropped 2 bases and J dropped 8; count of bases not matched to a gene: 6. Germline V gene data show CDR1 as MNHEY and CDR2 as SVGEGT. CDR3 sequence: CASSYPGQGNEKLFF. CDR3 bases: TGTGCCAGCAGTTACCCGGGACAGGGTAACGAAAAACTGTTTTTT.

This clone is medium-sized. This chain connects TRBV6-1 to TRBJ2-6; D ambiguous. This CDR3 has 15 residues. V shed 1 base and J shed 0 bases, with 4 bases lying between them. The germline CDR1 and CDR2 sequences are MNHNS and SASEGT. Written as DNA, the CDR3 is TGTGCCAGCAGTGAAGGGAGCTCTGGGGCCAACGTCCTGACTTTC. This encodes CASSEGSSGANVLTF.

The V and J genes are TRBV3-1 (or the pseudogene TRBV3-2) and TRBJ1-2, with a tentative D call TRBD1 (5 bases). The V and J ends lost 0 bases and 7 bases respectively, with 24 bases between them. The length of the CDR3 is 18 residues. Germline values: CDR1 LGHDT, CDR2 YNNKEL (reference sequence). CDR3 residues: CASSQDRGWGDGAFGYTF. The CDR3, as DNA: TGTGCCAGCAGCCAAGACCGTGGTTGGGGGGACGGGGCATTTGGCTACACCTTC.

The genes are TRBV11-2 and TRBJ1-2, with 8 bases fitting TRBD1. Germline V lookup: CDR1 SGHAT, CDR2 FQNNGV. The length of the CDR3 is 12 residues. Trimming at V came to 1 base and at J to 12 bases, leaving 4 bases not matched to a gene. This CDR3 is CASSLGTGYHTF. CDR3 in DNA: TGTGCCAGCAGCTTAGGGACAGGGTATCACACCTTC.

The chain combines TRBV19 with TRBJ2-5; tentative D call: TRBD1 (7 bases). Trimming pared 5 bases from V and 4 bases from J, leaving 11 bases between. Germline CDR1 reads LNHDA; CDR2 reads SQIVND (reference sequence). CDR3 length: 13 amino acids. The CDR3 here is CASSSQGGETQYF. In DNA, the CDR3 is TGTGCCAGTAGTTCCCAGGGGGGAGAGACCCAGTACTTC.

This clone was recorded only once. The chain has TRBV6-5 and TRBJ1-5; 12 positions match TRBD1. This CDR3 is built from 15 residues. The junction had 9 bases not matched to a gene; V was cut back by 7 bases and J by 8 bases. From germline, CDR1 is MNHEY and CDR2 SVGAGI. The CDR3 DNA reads TGTGCCAGCATTCAAGGGACAGGGGGCTTGGAGCCCCAGCATTTT. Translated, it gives CASIQGTGGLEPQHF.

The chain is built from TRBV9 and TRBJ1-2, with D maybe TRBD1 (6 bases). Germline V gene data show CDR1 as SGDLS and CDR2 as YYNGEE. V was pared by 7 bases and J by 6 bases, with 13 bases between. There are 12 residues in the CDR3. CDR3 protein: CASGSQGDGYTF. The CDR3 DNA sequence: TGTGCCAGCGGATCACAGGGTGATGGCTACACCTTC.

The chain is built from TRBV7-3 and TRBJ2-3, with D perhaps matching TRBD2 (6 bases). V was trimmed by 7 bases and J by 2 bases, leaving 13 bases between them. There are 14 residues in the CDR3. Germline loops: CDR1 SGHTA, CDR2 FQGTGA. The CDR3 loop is CASKDAGNTDTQYF. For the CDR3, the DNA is TGTGCCAGCAAAGACGCGGGGAACACAGATACGCAGTATTTT.

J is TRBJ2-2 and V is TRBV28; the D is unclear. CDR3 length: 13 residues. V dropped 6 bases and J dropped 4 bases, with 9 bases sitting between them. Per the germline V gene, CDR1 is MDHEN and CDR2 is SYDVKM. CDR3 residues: CASSLDLTGELFF. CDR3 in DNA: TGTGCCAGCAGCCTAGACCTCACCGGGGAGCTGTTTTTT.

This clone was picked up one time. For the CDR3, the DNA is TGCGCCAGCAGCTTGGTTGACACCTCCTACGAGCAGTACTTC. As protein: CASSLVDTSYEQYF. The chain combines TRBV5-1 with TRBJ2-7; D is uncertain. Germline V lookup: CDR1 SGHRS, CDR2 YFSETQ. The CDR3 contains 14 residues. Trimming shortened V by 0 bases and J by 0 bases, and 7 bases separated the two germline ends.

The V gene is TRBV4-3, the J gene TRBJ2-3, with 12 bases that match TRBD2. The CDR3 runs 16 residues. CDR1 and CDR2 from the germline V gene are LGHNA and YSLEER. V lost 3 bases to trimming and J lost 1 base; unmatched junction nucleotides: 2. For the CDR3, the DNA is TGCGCCAGCAGCCATGGACTAGCGGGGCGCACAGATACGCAGTATTTT. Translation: CASSHGLAGRTDTQYF.

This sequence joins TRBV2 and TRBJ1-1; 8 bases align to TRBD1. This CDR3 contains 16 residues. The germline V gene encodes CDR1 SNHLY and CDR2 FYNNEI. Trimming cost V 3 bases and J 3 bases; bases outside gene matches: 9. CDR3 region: CASSESVRGLDTEAFF. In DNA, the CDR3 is TGTGCCAGCAGTGAGTCGGTCAGGGGGCTGGACACTGAAGCTTTCTTT.

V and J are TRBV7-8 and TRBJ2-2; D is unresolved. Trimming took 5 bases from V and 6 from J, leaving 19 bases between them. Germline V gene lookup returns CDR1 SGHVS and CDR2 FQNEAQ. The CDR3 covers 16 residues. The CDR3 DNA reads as TGTGCCAGCAGCAAAAGCCGGGTCTTAAAGGCCGGGGAGCTGTTTTTT. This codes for CASSKSRVLKAGELFF.

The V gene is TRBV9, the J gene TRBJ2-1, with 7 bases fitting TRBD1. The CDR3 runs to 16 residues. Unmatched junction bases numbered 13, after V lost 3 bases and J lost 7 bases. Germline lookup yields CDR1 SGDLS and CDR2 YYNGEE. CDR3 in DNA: TGTGCCAGCAGCGCAAGCCCGGGTTCACAGGGGAATGAGCAGTTCTTC. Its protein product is CASSASPGSQGNEQFF.

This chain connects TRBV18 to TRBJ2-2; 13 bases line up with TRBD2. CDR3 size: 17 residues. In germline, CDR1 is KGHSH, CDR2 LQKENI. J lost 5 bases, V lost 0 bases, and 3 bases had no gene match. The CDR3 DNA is TGTGCCAGCTCACCACCGACTAGCGGGAGGTTAACCGGGGAGCTGTTTTTT. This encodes CASSPPTSGRLTGELFF.

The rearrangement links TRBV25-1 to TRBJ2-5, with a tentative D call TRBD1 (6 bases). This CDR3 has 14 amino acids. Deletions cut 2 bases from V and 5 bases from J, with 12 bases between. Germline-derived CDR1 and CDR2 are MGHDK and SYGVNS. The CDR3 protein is CASSETGLEETQYF. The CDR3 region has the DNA TGTGCCAGCAGTGAAACAGGGTTGGAGGAGACCCAGTACTTC.

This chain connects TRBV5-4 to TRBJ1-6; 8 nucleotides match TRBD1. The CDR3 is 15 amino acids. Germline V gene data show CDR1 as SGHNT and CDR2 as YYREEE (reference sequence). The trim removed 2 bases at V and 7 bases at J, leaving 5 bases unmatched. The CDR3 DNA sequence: TGTGCCAGCAGCTTCATGACAGGGGCAAATTCACCCCTCCACTTT. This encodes CASSFMTGANSPLHF. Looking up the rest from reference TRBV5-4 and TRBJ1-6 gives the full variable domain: ETGVTQSPTHLIKTRGQQVTLRCSSQSGHNTVSWYQQALGQGPQFIFQYYREEENGRGNFPPRFSGLQFPNYSSELNVNALELDDSALYLCASSFMTGANSPLHFGNGTRLTVT.

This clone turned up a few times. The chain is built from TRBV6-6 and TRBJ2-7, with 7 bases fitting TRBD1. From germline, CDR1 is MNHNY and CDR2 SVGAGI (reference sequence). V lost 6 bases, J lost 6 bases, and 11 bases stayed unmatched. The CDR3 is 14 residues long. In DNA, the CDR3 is TGTGCCAGCAGCCATGGGACAGCCGGACCCGAGCAGTACTTC. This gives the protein CASSHGTAGPEQYF.

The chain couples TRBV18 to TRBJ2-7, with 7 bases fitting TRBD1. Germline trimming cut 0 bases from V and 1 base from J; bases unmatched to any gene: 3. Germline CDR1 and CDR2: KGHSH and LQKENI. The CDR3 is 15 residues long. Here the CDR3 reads CASSPPAGGSYEQYF. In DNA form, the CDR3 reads TGTGCCAGCTCACCACCGGCAGGGGGTTCCTACGAGCAGTACTTC. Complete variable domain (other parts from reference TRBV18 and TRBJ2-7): NAGVMQNPRHLVRRRGQEARLRCSPMKGHSHVYWYRQLPEEGLKFMVYLQKENIIDESGMPKERFSAEFPKEGPSILRIQQVVRGDSAAYFCASSPPAGGSYEQYFGPGTRLTVT.

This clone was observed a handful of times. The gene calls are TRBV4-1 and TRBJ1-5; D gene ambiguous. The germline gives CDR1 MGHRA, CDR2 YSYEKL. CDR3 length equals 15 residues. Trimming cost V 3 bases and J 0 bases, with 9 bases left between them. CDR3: CASSQRVNSNQPQHF. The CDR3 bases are TGCGCCAGCAGCCAGCGAGTTAATAGCAATCAGCCCCAGCATTTT.

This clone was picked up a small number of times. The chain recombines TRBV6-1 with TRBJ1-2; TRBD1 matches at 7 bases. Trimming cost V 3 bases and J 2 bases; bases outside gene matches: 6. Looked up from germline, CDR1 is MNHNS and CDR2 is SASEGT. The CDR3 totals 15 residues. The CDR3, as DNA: TGTGCCAGCAGTGACCCTCGGACAGGAAACTATGGCTACACCTTC. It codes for CASSDPRTGNYGYTF.

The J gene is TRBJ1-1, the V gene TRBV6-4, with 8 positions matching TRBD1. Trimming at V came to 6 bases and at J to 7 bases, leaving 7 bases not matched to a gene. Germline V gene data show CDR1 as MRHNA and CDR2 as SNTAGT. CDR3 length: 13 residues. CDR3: CASRSTGGLEAFF. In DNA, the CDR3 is TGTGCCAGCAGAAGTACAGGGGGGCTTGAAGCTTTCTTT.